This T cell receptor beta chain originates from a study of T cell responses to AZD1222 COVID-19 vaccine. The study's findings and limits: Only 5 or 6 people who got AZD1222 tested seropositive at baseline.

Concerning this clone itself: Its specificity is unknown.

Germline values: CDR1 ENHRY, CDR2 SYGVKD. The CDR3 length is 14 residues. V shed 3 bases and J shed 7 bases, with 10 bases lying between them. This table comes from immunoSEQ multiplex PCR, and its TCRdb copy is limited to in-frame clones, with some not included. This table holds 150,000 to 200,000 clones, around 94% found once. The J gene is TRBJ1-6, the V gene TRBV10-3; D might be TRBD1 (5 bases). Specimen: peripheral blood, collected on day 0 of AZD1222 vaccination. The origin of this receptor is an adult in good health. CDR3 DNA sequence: TGTGCCATCAGTGATCAGGGAGCGAATTCACCCCTCCACTTT. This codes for CAISDQGANSPLHF.